This record looks at one TCR beta chain sequence and its context. It lacks a known antigen. No base quality values were provided; no much bigger clone lies one nucleotide off. This entry comes from a study of OX40 agonist ivuxolimab in advanced cancers. For the study in its entirety: The costimulatory receptor OX40 (CD134) was targeted by ivuxolimab, a fully human IgG2 agonistic monoclonal antibody. The monotherapy dose-escalation portion (N ≈ 57 patients) of the phase I ivuxolimab trial is reported in the paper. Among the roughly 50 dose-escalation patients, roughly 20 had hepatocellular carcinoma, some 15 melanoma, 9 renal cell carcinoma and 9 head and neck cancer. A male proportion of around 83% and a mean age of around 60 years, ranging from about 23 to 90, were recorded for the dose-escalation cohort. Intravenous ivuxolimab was administered to patients every 2 weeks at six dose levels: 0.01, 0.1, 0.3, 1.5, 3 and 10 mg/kg. Partial responses occurred in three dose-escalation patients: two with cutaneous melanoma and one with hepatocellular carcinoma. Prior anti-PD-1, anti-PD-L1 or anti-CTLA-4 therapy was permitted, and 40% to 50% of dose-escalation patients had received checkpoint inhibitors. The purpose of peripheral TCRbeta sequencing was to test whether ivuxolimab changed TCR sequence diversity and led to clonal T-cell expansion. Overall study outcomes, separate from this receptor: Low levels of normalized T-cell clonal expansion were also seen in some patients who did not respond. In the 0.1-3.0 mg/kg groups, partial responders had among the lowest normalized peripheral clonal expansion, particularly in CD8+ T cells. After ivuxolimab, CD8+ T cells had more expanded clones than CD4+ T cells on average. The antigen specificity of the peripheral T cells that underwent clonal expansion was not determined. At doses of 0.1 to 3.0 mg/kg, clonal expansion of both CD4+ and CD8+ blood T cells was observed from baseline to week 6.

Based on the germline V gene, the CDR1 and CDR2 sequences are SGHTA and FQGTGA. At the junction V is shortened by 1 base and J by 1 base, with 7 bases in between. CDR3 length: 14 amino acids, cysteine to phenylalanine. The read is trimmed to its CDR3 DNA, 42 bases read in frame from base 1. To sequence the TCRbeta CDR3 region, genomic DNA was isolated from the sorted cells. TCRbeta CDR3 regions were sequenced using the immunoSEQ Assay. TCRdb's version of the immuneACCESS table is confined to in-frame rearrangements and falls short of the full clone set. An unresolved V gene accounts for under half of the shortfall where checked; the remainder is of unknown origin. The sample includes tens of thousands of clones, with about nine tenths observed a single time. In total, the top ten clones hold approximately 0.3% of the sample. Patients with a history of autoimmune disease or receiving systemic immunosuppression were excluded from the trial. Peripheral blood for TCR sequencing was drawn from every dose cohort at baseline, at cycle 4 day 1 and at cycle 7 day 1. Samples came from an open-label, multicenter, first-in-human phase I dose-escalation trial of ivuxolimab. Adults with locally advanced or metastatic melanoma, renal cell, hepatocellular, or head and neck squamous cell carcinoma were enrolled in the trial. CD4+ and CD8+ T cells were sorted separately from peripheral blood before TCR sequencing.

Recombination joined TRBV7-3 with TRBJ1-1, with no confident D gene call. The specimen comprised CD4+ or CD8+ T cells sorted from blood, sampled in a trial of the OX40 agonist ivuxolimab. This receptor was taken from an adult with an advanced solid tumor such as melanoma, head and neck, liver or kidney cancer. The base sequence is TGTGCCAGCAGCTTAAGTTCCGGGAACACTGAAGCTTTCTTT. Protein translation: CASSLSSGNTEAFF.